Below are 31 T cell receptor beta chains sequenced from a single sample in a study of blood T cell repertoires in COVID-19. TCRdb's table, derived via immunoSEQ multiplex PCR, lists solely in-frame clones and lacks some. The sample includes about 45,000 clones, roughly nine tenths seen only once; the top ten take around 6.2%. Sequenced: peripheral blood. The receptors were sampled from a human donor in a cohort sampled during active COVID-19.

The chain employs TRBV11-2 and TRBJ1-3; 11 nucleotides match TRBD1. This CDR3 has 18 amino acids. V lost 1 base and J lost 2; bases outside the gene matches: 7. CDR1 is SGHAT, CDR2 FQNNGV, per germline. The DNA of the CDR3 is TGTGCCAGCAGCTTAGTTCCGGGACAGGGGGTCACTGGAAACACCATATATTTT. It yields the protein CASSLVPGQGVTGNTIYF.

The chain joins TRBV7-8 to TRBJ1-1; TRBD1 is a possible D gene (5 bases). Germline V gene lookup returns CDR1 SGHVS and CDR2 FQNEAQ. CDR3 length: 15 amino acids. The V end lost 5 bases, the J end lost 4 bases, and 17 bases lay between the germline ends. CDR3 sequence (DNA): TGTGCCAGCAGCCCCCTGGGGGGAGGGATCACTGAAGCTTTCTTT. This sequence encodes CASSPLGGGITEAFF.

This clone is medium-sized (0.01 to 0.1%) in the sample. This chain connects TRBV5-6 to TRBJ1-4, with D possibly matching TRBD1 (5 bases). Germline V gives CDR1 SGHDT, CDR2 YYEEEE. The V gene lost 4 bases and the J gene lost 0 bases, with 13 bases spanning the gap. CDR3 length equals 16 residues. CDR3 nucleotides: TGTGCCAGCAGCCTGGGTCCGGGGGCAACTAATGAAAAACTGTTTTTT. Its protein is CASSLGPGATNEKLFF.

The chain joins TRBV5-6 to TRBJ2-7; D may be TRBD2 (6 bases). CDR1 is SGHDT, CDR2 YYEEEE, per germline. The CDR3 extends over 13 amino acids. The V end lost 3 bases, the J end lost 5 bases, and 12 bases lay between the germline ends. The CDR3 DNA reads as TGTGCCAGCAGCTACGGAGGGATCCACGAGCAGTACTTC. This sequence encodes CASSYGGIHEQYF.

The rearrangement uses TRBV10-3 and TRBJ2-1; 14 bases align to TRBD2. Germline V gene lookup returns CDR1 ENHRY and CDR2 SYGVKD. The CDR3 is 17 amino acids. Germline trimming cut 10 bases from V and 0 bases from J; bases unmatched to any gene: 8. As DNA, the CDR3 is TGTGCCACCCGGGGGACTAGCGGGAGCGACTCCTACAATGAGCAGTTCTTC. It is translated as CATRGTSGSDSYNEQFF.

V is TRBV19 and J is TRBJ1-6, with D maybe TRBD1 (6 bases). The CDR3 has 15 amino acids. Deletions cut 6 bases from V and 8 bases from J, with 17 bases between. Germline V gives CDR1 LNHDA, CDR2 SQIVND (reference sequence). CDR3 bases: TGTGCCAGTAGCCCGGGACGGACAGTTGATTCACCCCTCCACTTT. As protein: CASSPGRTVDSPLHF.

The chain is built from TRBV29-1 and TRBJ2-5; 8 bases align to TRBD1. The germline gives CDR1 SQVTM, CDR2 ANQGSEA. This CDR3 spans 16 amino acids. The V segment lost 6 bases and the J segment 5 bases; nucleotides outside the gene matches: 17. The CDR3 sequence: CSVRRFWGQAGETQYF. The CDR3 bases are TGCAGCGTAAGACGCTTTTGGGGACAGGCCGGGGAGACCCAGTACTTC. Together with reference TRBV29-1 and TRBJ2-5, the CDR3 gives the full variable domain: SAVISQKPSRDICQRGTSLTIQCQVDSQVTMMFWYRQQPGQSLTLIATANQGSEATYESGFVIDKFPISRPNLTFSTLTVSNMSPEDSSIYLCSVRRFWGQAGETQYFGPGTRLLVL.

The chain couples TRBV27 to TRBJ1-1; D gene ambiguous. Trimming left V 8 bases short and J 6 bases short, with 7 bases between. The CDR3 has 10 residues. The germline V gene encodes CDR1 MNHEY and CDR2 SMNVEV (reference sequence). The CDR3 here is CASSFAEAFF. CDR3 DNA sequence: TGTGCCAGCTCCTTCGCTGAAGCTTTCTTT.

The rearrangement joins TRBV11-2 to TRBJ2-1, with D unclear. The CDR3 has 13 amino acids. The V end lost 1 base, the J end lost 6 bases, and 7 bases lay between the germline ends. Germline CDR1 SGHAT, CDR2 FQNNGV. The DNA of the CDR3 is TGTGCCAGCAGCTTAGTGCGGAGCAATGAGCAGTTCTTC. The encoded protein is CASSLVRSNEQFF.

The chain employs TRBV24-1 and TRBJ2-3; maybe TRBD2 (5 bases). Germline CDR1 reads KGHDR; CDR2 reads SFDVKD. V shed 2 bases and J shed 2 bases, with 13 bases lying between them. The CDR3 spans 16 residues. The CDR3 sequence is CATSDSRRRATDTQYF. CDR3 nucleotides: TGTGCCACCAGTGATTCCCGGAGGCGGGCCACAGATACGCAGTATTTT.

The chain carries TRBV7-2 and TRBJ2-2; unclear D gene. This CDR3 spans 14 amino acids. From germline, CDR1 is SGHTA and CDR2 FQGNSA. V was pared by 4 bases and J by 5 bases, with 11 bases between. The CDR3 region has the DNA TGTGCCAGCAGCTCCTCTTGGGCGACCGGGGAGCTGTTTTTT. This codes for CASSSSWATGELFF.

V and J are TRBV19 and TRBJ1-1; 9 nucleotides line up with TRBD1. The V segment lost 3 bases and the J segment 6 bases; nucleotides outside the gene matches: 5. This CDR3 is 14 amino acids long. Germline loops: CDR1 LNHDA, CDR2 SQIVND (reference sequence). The CDR3 spells CASSIMDRGAEAFF. CDR3 in DNA: TGTGCCAGTAGTATTATGGACAGGGGAGCTGAAGCTTTCTTT.

J is TRBJ2-3 and V is TRBV10-3; TRBD2 aligns across 12 bases. The V gene's germline CDR1 is ENHRY and CDR2 SYGVKD. This CDR3 spans 18 amino acids. Trimming cost V 2 bases and J 1 base; bases outside gene matches: 7. CDR3 DNA sequence: TGTGCCATCAGTGAGACATTGACTAGCGGGGGCCGCACAGATACGCAGTATTTT. Translating it yields CAISETLTSGGRTDTQYF.

J is TRBJ2-3 and V is TRBV11-2; 7 bases are a match to TRBD2. The J segment lost 4 bases and the V segment lost 4 bases, leaving 11 bases of the junction unmatched. The germline gives CDR1 SGHAT, CDR2 FQNNGV. This CDR3 is built from 16 residues. CDR3 in amino acids: CASSSRTAGVSDTQYF. As DNA, the CDR3 is TGTGCCAGCAGCTCCCGGACGGCGGGAGTTTCAGATACGCAGTATTTT.

The chain is built from TRBV2 and TRBJ2-7, with TRBD2 identical over 9 bases. Trimming took 3 bases from V and 1 from J; bases not matched to a gene: 10. CDR1 and CDR2 (germline): SNHLY, FYNNEI. The CDR3 covers 17 residues. The CDR3 DNA reads TGTGCCAGCAGTGACGTTGGCGGGACTAGCCCGTCCTACGAGCAGTACTTC. Translation: CASSDVGGTSPSYEQYF.

The chain recombines TRBV7-9 with TRBJ1-1; TRBD1 aligns across 9 bases. V lost 1 base, J lost 5 bases, and 5 bases stayed unmatched. The CDR3 sequence is 15 residues long. Germline V gene sequence: CDR1 SEHNR, CDR2 FQNEAQ (reference sequence). In DNA, the CDR3 is TGTGCCAGCAGCTTAGGAGGGACAGGGAATACTGAAGCTTTCTTT. This gives the protein CASSLGGTGNTEAFF.

J is TRBJ1-1 and V is TRBV11-2; D unresolved. The CDR3 is made up of 14 amino acids. The V end lost 4 bases, the J end lost 1 base, and 10 bases lay between the germline ends. Germline V gene lookup returns CDR1 SGHAT and CDR2 FQNNGV. This chain's CDR3 is CASSSQIPNTEAFF. The CDR3, as DNA: TGTGCCAGCAGCTCACAGATCCCGAACACTGAAGCTTTCTTT.

This chain connects TRBV10-3 to TRBJ2-3; possibly TRBD2 for D (5 bases). The CDR3 runs 15 residues. Germline CDR1 is ENHRY and CDR2 is SYGVKD. Between the trimmed V and J ends, which lost 3 bases and 6 bases, there was a span of 16 bases. The CDR3 DNA follows: TGTGCCATCAGTGACGGAGCGGTCTCGGGGGATACGCAGTATTTT. Translation: CAISDGAVSGDTQYF.

This clone was picked up one time. In nucleotides, the CDR3 is TGTGCCAGCAGCTTAGACTCCGGGACAGGGTCCTACGAGCAGTACTTC. Amino acids: CASSLDSGTGSYEQYF. V gene TRBV7-2 combines with J gene TRBJ2-7; 9 bases agree with TRBD1. CDR1 SGHTA and CDR2 FQGNSA come from the germline V gene. Trimming removed 1 base from V and 1 base from J; junction bases left unmatched: 5. The CDR3 loop spans 16 amino acids.

The chain couples TRBV7-2 to TRBJ2-1, with D maybe TRBD2 (7 bases). Germline V gives CDR1 SGHTA, CDR2 FQGNSA. This CDR3 region has 15 residues. The germline V and J ends were trimmed by 5 bases and 7 bases, with 18 bases remaining between them. The CDR3 coding sequence is TGTGCCAGCAGCCTAAGGGGGGGGACGGAAAATGAGCAGTTCTTC. Its translation: CASSLRGGTENEQFF.

The rearrangement joins TRBV18 to TRBJ1-2, with 7 bases identical to TRBD1. Germline CDR1 is KGHSH and CDR2 is LQKENI. J gave up 4 bases and V 3 bases, and 5 bases lay outside the gene matches. The CDR3 is 14 amino acids. CDR3 bases: TGTGCCAGCTCACCCGGGACAGCGACCTATGGCTACACCTTC. Translating gives CASSPGTATYGYTF. Filled out from reference TRBV18 and TRBJ1-2, the complete variable domain reads NAGVMQNPRHLVRRRGQEARLRCSPMKGHSHVYWYRQLPEEGLKFMVYLQKENIIDESGMPKERFSAEFPKEGPSILRIQQVVRGDSAAYFCASSPGTATYGYTFGSGTRLTVV.

This chain connects TRBV11-2 to TRBJ2-1; 13 bases match TRBD2. The germline V gene encodes CDR1 SGHAT and CDR2 FQNNGV. The CDR3 runs to 13 residues. V gave up 6 bases and J gave up 7 bases; unmatched junction bases: 0. The CDR3 coding sequence is TGTGCCAGCAGGGGACTAGCGGGAAATGAGCAGTTCTTC. Its translation is CASRGLAGNEQFF.

V usage is TRBV18 and J usage is TRBJ1-4; D may be TRBD1 (5 bases). The CDR3 is made up of 17 amino acids. Trimming cost V 5 bases and J 0 bases, with 16 bases left between them. The germline gives CDR1 KGHSH, CDR2 LQKENI. The CDR3 spells CASSLGLDSATNEKLFF. In DNA, the CDR3 is TGTGCCAGCTCATTGGGCCTCGACAGTGCAACTAATGAAAAACTGTTTTTT. The full variable domain, in which reference TRBV18 and TRBJ1-4 provide the parts outside the CDR3, is NAGVMQNPRHLVRRRGQEARLRCSPMKGHSHVYWYRQLPEEGLKFMVYLQKENIIDESGMPKERFSAEFPKEGPSILRIQQVVRGDSAAYFCASSLGLDSATNEKLFFGSGTQLSVL.

The chain is built from TRBV30 and TRBJ2-2; possible D gene TRBD2, 6 bases. The length of the CDR3 is 12 residues. V was pared by 8 bases and J by 3 bases, with 10 bases between. CDR1 is GTSNPN, CDR2 SVGIG, per germline (reference sequence). The CDR3 bases are TGTGCCCTCCCGGGAGACACCGGGGAGCTGTTTTTT. It encodes CALPGDTGELFF.

The gene calls are TRBV3-1 (or the pseudogene TRBV3-2) and TRBJ2-5; 7 positions agree with TRBD2. CDR1 is LGHDT and CDR2 is YNNKEL in the germline V gene (reference sequence). Losses at the gene ends were 6 bases for V and 4 bases for J; bases not matched to a gene: 8. The CDR3 totals 14 residues. CDR3 loop: CASSHRGGRETQYF. In DNA, the CDR3 is TGTGCCAGCAGTCATAGGGGAGGGCGAGAGACCCAGTACTTC.

V is TRBV5-1 and J is TRBJ2-7; 10 bases align to TRBD2. V lost 4 bases and J lost 1; bases outside the gene matches: 2. Germline V lookup: CDR1 SGHRS, CDR2 YFSETQ. This CDR3 is 14 amino acids long. The DNA for the CDR3 is TGCGCCAGCAGCCCGACTAGCGGGTCCTACGAGCAGTACTTC. It translates to CASSPTSGSYEQYF.

Details on this clone: The identical CDR3 is also encoded by other nucleotide sequences in the sample. The chain joins TRBV20-1 to TRBJ2-3; D not certain. Per the germline V gene, CDR1 is DFQATT and CDR2 is SNEGSKA (reference sequence). This CDR3 region has 11 residues. With 1 base removed from V and 4 bases from J, the gap between germline ends came to 3 bases. The CDR3 sequence: CSARVADTQYF. CDR3 nucleotide sequence: TGCAGTGCTAGAGTAGCAGATACGCAGTATTTT.

The gene calls are TRBV2 and TRBJ2-7, with D maybe TRBD1 (5 bases). From germline, CDR1 is SNHLY and CDR2 FYNNEI. CDR3 length: 14 residues. V was pared by 8 bases and J by 3 bases, with 17 bases between. CDR3 nucleotide sequence: TGTGCCAGCCGCAGGGATGAAAGTGACTACGAGCAGTACTTC. Its protein is CASRRDESDYEQYF.

The rearrangement uses TRBV2 and TRBJ2-1, with 8 bases aligning to TRBD1. Trimming removed 4 bases from V and 4 bases from J; junction bases left unmatched: 6. The CDR3 is made up of 15 amino acids. The germline CDR1 and CDR2 sequences are SNHLY and FYNNEI. The CDR3: CASSATTGEYNEQFF. The DNA for the CDR3 is TGTGCCAGCAGTGCGACGACAGGGGAGTACAATGAGCAGTTCTTC. Based on the CDR3 plus reference TRBV2 and TRBJ2-1, the full variable domain is EPEVTQTPSHQVTQMGQEVILRCVPISNHLYFYWYRQILGQKVEFLVSFYNNEISEKSEIFDDQFSVERPDGSNFTLKIRSTKLEDSAMYFCASSATTGEYNEQFFGPGTRLTVL.

This chain joins TRBV5-4 and TRBJ2-1; TRBD2 matches at 8 bases. The length of the CDR3 is 16 residues. Germline-derived CDR1 and CDR2 are SGHNT and YYREEE (reference sequence). The V segment lost 3 bases and the J segment 4 bases; nucleotides outside the gene matches: 9. The CDR3 loop reads CASSSGAGGSYNEQFF. CDR3 coding DNA: TGTGCCAGCAGCTCCGGGGCGGGGGGCTCTTACAATGAGCAGTTCTTC.

The V gene is TRBV19, the J gene TRBJ2-5; TRBD2 aligns across 8 bases. V lost 4 bases and J lost 6; bases outside the gene matches: 4. Germline V gene lookup returns CDR1 LNHDA and CDR2 SQIVND (reference sequence). The length of the CDR3 is 13 residues. As DNA, the CDR3 is TGTGCCAGTAGTACGGGGGGGCCAAAGACCCAGTACTTC. Translation: CASSTGGPKTQYF.